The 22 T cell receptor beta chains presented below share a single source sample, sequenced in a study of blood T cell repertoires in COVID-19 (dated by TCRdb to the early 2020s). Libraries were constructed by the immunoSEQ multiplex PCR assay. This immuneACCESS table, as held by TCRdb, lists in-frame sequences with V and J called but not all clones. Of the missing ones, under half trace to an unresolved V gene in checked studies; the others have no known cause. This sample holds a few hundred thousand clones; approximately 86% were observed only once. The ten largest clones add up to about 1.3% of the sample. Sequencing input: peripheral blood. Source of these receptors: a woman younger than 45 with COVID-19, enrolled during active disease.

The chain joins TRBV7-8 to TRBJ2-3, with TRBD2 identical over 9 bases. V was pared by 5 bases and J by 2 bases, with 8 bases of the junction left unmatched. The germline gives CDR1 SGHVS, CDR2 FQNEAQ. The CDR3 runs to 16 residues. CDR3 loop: CASSLLAGSPTDTQYF. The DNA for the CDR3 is TGTGCCAGCAGCCTGCTAGCGGGGTCACCCACAGATACGCAGTATTTT.

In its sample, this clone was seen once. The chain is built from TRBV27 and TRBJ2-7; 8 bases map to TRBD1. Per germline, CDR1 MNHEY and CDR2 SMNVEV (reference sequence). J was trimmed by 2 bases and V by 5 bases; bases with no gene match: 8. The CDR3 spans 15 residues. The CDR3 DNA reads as TGTGCCAGCAGTCACAGGGGGGCTGGGACCTACGAGCAGTACTTC. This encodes CASSHRGAGTYEQYF.

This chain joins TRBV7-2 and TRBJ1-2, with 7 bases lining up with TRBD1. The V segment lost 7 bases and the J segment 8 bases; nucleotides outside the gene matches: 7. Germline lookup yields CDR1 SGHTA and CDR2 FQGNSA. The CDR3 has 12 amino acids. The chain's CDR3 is CASNKDRNGYTF. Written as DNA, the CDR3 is TGTGCCAGCAACAAGGACAGGAACGGCTACACCTTC.

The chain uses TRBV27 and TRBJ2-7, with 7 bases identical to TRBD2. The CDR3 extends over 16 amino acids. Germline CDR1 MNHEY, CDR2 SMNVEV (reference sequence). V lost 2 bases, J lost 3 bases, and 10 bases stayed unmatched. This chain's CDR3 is CASSLAGVSRGYEQYF. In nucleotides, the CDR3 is TGTGCCAGCAGTTTAGCGGGGGTGTCGCGGGGCTACGAGCAGTACTTC.

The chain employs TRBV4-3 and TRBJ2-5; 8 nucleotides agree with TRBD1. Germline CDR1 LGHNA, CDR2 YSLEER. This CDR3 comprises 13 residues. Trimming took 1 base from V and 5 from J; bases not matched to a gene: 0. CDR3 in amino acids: CASSQGTGETQYF. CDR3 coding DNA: TGCGCCAGCAGCCAAGGGACAGGGGAGACCCAGTACTTC.

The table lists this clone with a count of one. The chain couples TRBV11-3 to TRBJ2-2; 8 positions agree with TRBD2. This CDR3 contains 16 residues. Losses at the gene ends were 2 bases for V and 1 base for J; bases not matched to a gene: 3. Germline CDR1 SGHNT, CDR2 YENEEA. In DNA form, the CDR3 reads TGTGCCAGCAGCTTATTCGGGGGGGAGAACACCGGGGAGCTGTTTTTT. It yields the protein CASSLFGGENTGELFF. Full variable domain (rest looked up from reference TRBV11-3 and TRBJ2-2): EAGVVQSPRYKIIEKKQPVAFWCNPISGHNTLYWYLQNLGQGPELLIRYENEEAVDDSQLPKDRFSAERLKGVDSTLKIQPAELGDSAVYLCASSLFGGENTGELFFGEGSRLTVL.

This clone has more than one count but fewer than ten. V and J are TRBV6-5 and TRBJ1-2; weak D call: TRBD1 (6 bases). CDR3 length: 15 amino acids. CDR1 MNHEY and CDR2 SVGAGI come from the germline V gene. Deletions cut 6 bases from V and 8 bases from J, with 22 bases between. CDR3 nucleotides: TGTGCCAGCAGCTCCAGGGGTGCGGGTTTTTCCGGCTACACCTTC. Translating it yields CASSSRGAGFSGYTF.

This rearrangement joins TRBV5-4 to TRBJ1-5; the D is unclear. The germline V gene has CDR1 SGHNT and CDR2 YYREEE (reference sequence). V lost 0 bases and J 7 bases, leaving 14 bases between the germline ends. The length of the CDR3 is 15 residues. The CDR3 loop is CASSLDLQANQPQHF. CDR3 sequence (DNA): TGTGCCAGCAGCTTGGATCTCCAAGCGAACCAGCCCCAGCATTTT.

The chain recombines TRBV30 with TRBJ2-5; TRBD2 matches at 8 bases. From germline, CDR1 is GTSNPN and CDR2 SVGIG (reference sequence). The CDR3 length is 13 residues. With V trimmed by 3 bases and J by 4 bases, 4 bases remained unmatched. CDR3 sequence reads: CAWSLAGRETQYF. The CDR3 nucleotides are TGTGCCTGGAGCTTAGCGGGACGAGAGACCCAGTACTTC. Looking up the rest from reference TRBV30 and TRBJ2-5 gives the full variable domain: SQTIHQWPATLVQPVGSPLSLECTVEGTSNPNLYWYRQAAGRGLQLLFYSVGIGQISSEVPQNLSASRPQDRQFILSSKKLLLSDSGFYLCAWSLAGRETQYFGPGTRLLVL.

The CDR3 region has the DNA TGTGCCAGCAGTCCAACAGGGGTAGGCTCCTATAATTCACCCCTCCACTTT. As protein: CASSPTGVGSYNSPLHF. The V and J genes are TRBV7-2 and TRBJ1-6; 7 bases agree with TRBD1. The trim removed 6 bases at V and 0 bases at J, leaving 8 bases unmatched. The germline V gene encodes CDR1 SGHTA and CDR2 FQGNSA. The CDR3 contains 17 residues.

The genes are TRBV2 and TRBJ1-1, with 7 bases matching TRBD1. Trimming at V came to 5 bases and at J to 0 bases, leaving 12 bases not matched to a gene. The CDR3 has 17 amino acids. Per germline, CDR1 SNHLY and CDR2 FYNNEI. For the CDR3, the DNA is TGTGCCAGCAGTTACGCACAGGGGTGGGAACTGAACACTGAAGCTTTCTTT. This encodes CASSYAQGWELNTEAFF.

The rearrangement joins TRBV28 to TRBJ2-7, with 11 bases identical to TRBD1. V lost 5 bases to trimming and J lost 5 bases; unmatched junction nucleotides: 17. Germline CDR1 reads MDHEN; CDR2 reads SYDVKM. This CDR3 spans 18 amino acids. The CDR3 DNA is TGTGCCAGCAGTCCCTTTAGCGGGACAGGGGGGGCTTTGCACGAGCAGTACTTC. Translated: CASSPFSGTGGALHEQYF.

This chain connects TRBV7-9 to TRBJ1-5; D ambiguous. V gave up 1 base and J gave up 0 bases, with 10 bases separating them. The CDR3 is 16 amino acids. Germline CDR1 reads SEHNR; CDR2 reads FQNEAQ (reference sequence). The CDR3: CASSLGGPDSNQPQHF. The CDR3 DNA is TGTGCCAGCAGCTTAGGTGGGCCAGATAGCAATCAGCCCCAGCATTTT.

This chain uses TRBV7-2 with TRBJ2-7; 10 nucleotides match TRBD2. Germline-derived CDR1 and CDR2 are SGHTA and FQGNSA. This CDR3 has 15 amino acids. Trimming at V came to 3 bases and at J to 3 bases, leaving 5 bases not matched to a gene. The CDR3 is CASSFGLAEYYEQYF. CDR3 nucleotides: TGTGCCAGCAGCTTCGGACTAGCGGAATACTACGAGCAGTACTTC.

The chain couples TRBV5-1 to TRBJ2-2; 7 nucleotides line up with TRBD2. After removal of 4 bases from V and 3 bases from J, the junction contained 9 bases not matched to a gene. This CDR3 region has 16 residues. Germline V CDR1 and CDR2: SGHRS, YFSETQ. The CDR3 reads CASSLTLAEDTGELFF. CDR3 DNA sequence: TGCGCCAGCAGCCTCACGCTAGCGGAGGACACCGGGGAGCTGTTTTTT.

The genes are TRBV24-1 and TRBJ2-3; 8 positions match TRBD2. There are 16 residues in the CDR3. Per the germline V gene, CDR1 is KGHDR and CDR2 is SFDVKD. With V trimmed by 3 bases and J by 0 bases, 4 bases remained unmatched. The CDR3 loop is CATSDTTSGSTDTQYF. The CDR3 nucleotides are TGTGCCACCAGTGATACCACTAGCGGTAGCACAGATACGCAGTATTTT.

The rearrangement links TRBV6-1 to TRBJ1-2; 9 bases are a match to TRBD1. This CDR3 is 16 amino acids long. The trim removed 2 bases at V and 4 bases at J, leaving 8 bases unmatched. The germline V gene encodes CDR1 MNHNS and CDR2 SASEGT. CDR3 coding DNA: TGTGCCAGCAGTGAATGGGGACAGGGCTTAGTCTATGGCTACACCTTC. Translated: CASSEWGQGLVYGYTF.

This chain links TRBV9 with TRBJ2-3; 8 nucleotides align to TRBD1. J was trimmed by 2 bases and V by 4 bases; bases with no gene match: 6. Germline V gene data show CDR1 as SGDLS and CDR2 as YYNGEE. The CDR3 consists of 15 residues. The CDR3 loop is CASSQQGVNTDTQYF. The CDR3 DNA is TGTGCCAGCAGCCAACAGGGGGTGAACACAGATACGCAGTATTTT.

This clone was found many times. Written as DNA, the CDR3 is TGTGCCATCAGTGAAAGATACCTAGATTATGGCTACACCTTC. Protein: CAISERYLDYGYTF. The chain has TRBV10-3 and TRBJ1-2; D unresolved. This CDR3 has 14 residues. From germline, CDR1 is ENHRY and CDR2 SYGVKD. V shed 3 bases and J shed 5 bases, with 13 bases lying between them.

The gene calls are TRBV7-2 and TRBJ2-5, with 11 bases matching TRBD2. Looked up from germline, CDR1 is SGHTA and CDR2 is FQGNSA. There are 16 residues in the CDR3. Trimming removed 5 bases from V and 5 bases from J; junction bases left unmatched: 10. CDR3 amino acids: CASSGPGLAVGETQYF. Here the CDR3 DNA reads TGTGCCAGCAGCGGCCCGGGACTAGCGGTGGGGGAGACCCAGTACTTC.

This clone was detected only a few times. The CDR3 protein is CAISVSPPETQYF. CDR3 DNA: TGTGCCATCAGTGTATCCCCCCCAGAGACCCAGTACTTC. The chain couples TRBV10-3 to TRBJ2-5; unclear D gene. The CDR3 spans 13 residues. Germline loops: CDR1 ENHRY, CDR2 SYGVKD. V shed 4 bases and J shed 4 bases, with 10 bases lying between them.

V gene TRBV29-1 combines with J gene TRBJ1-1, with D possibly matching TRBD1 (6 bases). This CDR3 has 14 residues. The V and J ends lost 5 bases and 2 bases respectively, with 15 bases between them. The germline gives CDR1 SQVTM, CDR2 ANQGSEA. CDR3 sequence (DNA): TGCAGCGTTCCCCGGGCAGGGGAAAACACTGAAGCTTTCTTT. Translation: CSVPRAGENTEAFF.